This TCR beta chain was profiled in a study of T cell responses to AZD1222 COVID-19 vaccine. Measured with immunoSEQ multiplex PCR; TCRdb has only the in-frame clones, and not every one. The table shows under 200,000 clones, with almost 95% occurring only once. Germline values: CDR1 LNHDA, CDR2 SQIVND (reference sequence). V lost 8 bases, J lost 3 bases, and 8 bases stayed unmatched. The CDR3 runs 14 residues. Sample: peripheral blood, taken on day 0 of AZD1222 vaccination. The chain uses TRBV19 and TRBJ2-3; 7 bases agree with TRBD2. The receptor was isolated from an adult in good health. The CDR3 region is CASGRAGRTDTQYF. The CDR3 nucleotides read TGTGCCAGTGGGAGAGCGGGAAGAACAGATACGCAGTATTTT.